Sequencing of this T cell receptor beta chain was carried out in a study of blood T cell repertoires in COVID-19. Across the whole study: The samples span acute and convalescent COVID-19 from the United States, Italy and Spain.

V lost 4 bases and J lost 2; bases outside the gene matches: 9. The CDR3 contains 18 residues. Germline CDR1 reads MDHEN; CDR2 reads SYDVKM. Under the authors' procedure: Scientists estimated how many nucleated cells there were by amplifying reference gene primers. The table came from immunoSEQ multiplex PCR; TCRdb's copy has only in-frame clones and leaves some out. V and J calls and clone size are given by that table; D and trimming were obtained from the DNA. This table has 300,000 to 400,000 clones, roughly nine tenths appearing once. The sequence was collected from a woman aged 25 to 39 with COVID-19, enrolled during active disease. The sequenced material came from peripheral blood. The rearrangement joins TRBV28 to TRBJ2-1; TRBD2 agrees at 12 bases. CDR3 sequence reads: CASSSPSSGRVTYNEQFF. The CDR3 DNA sequence: TGTGCCAGCAGTTCCCCGTCTAGCGGGAGGGTCACCTACAATGAGCAGTTCTTC.